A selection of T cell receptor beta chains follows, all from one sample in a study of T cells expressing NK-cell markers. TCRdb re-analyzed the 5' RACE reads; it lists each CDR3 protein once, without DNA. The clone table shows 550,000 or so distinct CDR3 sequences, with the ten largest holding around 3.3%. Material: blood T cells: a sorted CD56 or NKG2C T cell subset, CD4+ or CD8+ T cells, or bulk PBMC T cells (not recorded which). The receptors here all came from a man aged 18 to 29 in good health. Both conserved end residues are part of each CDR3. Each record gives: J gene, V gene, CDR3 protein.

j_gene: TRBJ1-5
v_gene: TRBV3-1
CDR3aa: CASSQDRRGNQPQHF

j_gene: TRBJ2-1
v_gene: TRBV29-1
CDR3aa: CSVVKTSSYNEQFF

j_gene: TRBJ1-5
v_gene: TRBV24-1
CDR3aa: CATSDPGESQPQHF

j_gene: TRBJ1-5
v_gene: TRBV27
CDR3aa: CASSRGGRTGPQHF

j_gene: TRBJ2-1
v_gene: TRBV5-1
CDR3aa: CASGVISSYNEQFF

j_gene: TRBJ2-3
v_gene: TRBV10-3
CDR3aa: CATETGTGTDTQYF

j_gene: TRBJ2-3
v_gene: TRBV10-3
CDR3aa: CAISELRGREDTQYF

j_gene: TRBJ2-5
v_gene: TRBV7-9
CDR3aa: CASSLGTTKQETQYF

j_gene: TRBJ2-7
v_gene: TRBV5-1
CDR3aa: CASNRWGSYEQYF

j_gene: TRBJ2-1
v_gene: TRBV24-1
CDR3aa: CATSDRAAYNEQFF

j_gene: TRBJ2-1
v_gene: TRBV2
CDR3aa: CASSETSGSEQFF